These 29 T cell receptor beta chains share one sample of origin, sequenced in a study of OX40 agonist ivuxolimab in advanced cancers. Produced via immunoSEQ multiplex PCR; TCRdb's table is partial and in-frame only. The sample comprises over 150,000 clones, approximately 94% of which are singletons, and under 0.4% rests with the top ten. This sample comprised CD4+ or CD8+ T cells sorted from blood, obtained in a trial of the OX40 agonist ivuxolimab. The receptors stem from an adult with an advanced solid tumor such as melanoma, head and neck, liver or kidney cancer.

This rearrangement joins TRBV4-3 to TRBJ2-3, with TRBD1 matching over 7 bases. CDR1 and CDR2 from the germline V gene are LGHNA and YSLEER. The CDR3 has 16 residues. The V gene end was trimmed by 1 base and the J gene end by 4 bases; junction bases not matched to a gene: 8. The CDR3: CASSQGPSTGSDTQYF. Here the CDR3 DNA reads TGCGCCAGCAGCCAAGGCCCATCGACAGGGTCAGATACGCAGTATTTT.

The chain recombines TRBV19 with TRBJ1-2; maybe TRBD1 (5 bases). The CDR3 runs 13 residues. Germline V gives CDR1 LNHDA, CDR2 SQIVND (reference sequence). V was cut by 5 bases and J by 4 bases, with 11 bases left in between. The chain's CDR3 is CASSARAFYGYTF. The CDR3 bases are TGTGCCAGTAGTGCCAGGGCCTTCTATGGCTACACCTTC.

This chain joins TRBV10-1 and TRBJ2-3, with D perhaps TRBD1 (5 bases). Germline loops: CDR1 WNHNN, CDR2 SYGVQD (reference sequence). V was shortened by 1 base and J by 0 bases, with 20 bases between the two germline ends. This CDR3 comprises 19 residues. CDR3 in DNA: TGCGCCAGCAGTGAGTTCGATCGGGTCAGGGTTTCGAGCACAGATACGCAGTATTTT. The encoded protein is CASSEFDRVRVSSTDTQYF.

This chain links TRBV29-1 with TRBJ1-1; TRBD1 agrees at 9 bases. Germline assignment: CDR1 SQVTM and CDR2 ANQGSEA. The CDR3 extends over 12 amino acids. After removal of 6 bases from V and 4 bases from J, the junction contained 3 bases not matched to a gene. The DNA for the CDR3 is TGCAGCGTGTCGACAGGGGGCACTGAAGCTTTCTTT. Amino acid sequence: CSVSTGGTEAFF.

The rearrangement uses TRBV5-1 and TRBJ2-1, with D tentatively TRBD2 (7 bases). Germline lookup yields CDR1 SGHRS and CDR2 YFSETQ. The V and J ends lost 3 bases and 6 bases respectively, with 13 bases between them. The CDR3 consists of 14 residues. The CDR3 nucleotides read TGCGCCAGCAGCTCGAACGGGGGGCTCAATGAGCAGTTCTTC. Its protein is CASSSNGGLNEQFF.

The J gene is TRBJ2-3, the V gene TRBV6-1; 14 positions agree with TRBD2. Germline CDR1 and CDR2: MNHNS and SASEGT. Trimming at V came to 4 bases and at J to 6 bases, leaving 6 bases not matched to a gene. CDR3 size: 16 residues. CDR3 sequence: CASSARTSGGQDTQYF. The CDR3 DNA reads as TGTGCCAGCAGTGCCCGGACTAGCGGGGGGCAGGATACGCAGTATTTT.

This rearrangement joins TRBV18 to TRBJ2-2; 10 bases fit TRBD1. Trimming removed 6 bases from V and 5 bases from J; junction bases left unmatched: 6. This CDR3 is 15 amino acids long. Germline V CDR1 and CDR2: KGHSH, LQKENI. CDR3 sequence: CASSPGTGATGELFF. CDR3 DNA sequence: TGTGCCAGCTCCCCCGGGACAGGGGCGACCGGGGAGCTGTTTTTT.

The genes are TRBV9 and TRBJ1-1, with TRBD1 as a possible D gene (6 bases). V lost 3 bases, J lost 10 bases, and 13 bases lay in between. Germline lookup yields CDR1 SGDLS and CDR2 YYNGEE. CDR3 size: 12 residues. In DNA, the CDR3 is TGTGCCAGCAGCGCGCGTGGGGGGCGAGCTTTCTTT. As protein: CASSARGGRAFF.

CDR3 coding DNA: TGTGCCAGCAGCCTCAGGATGGGGGACAACACCGGGGAGCTGTTTTTT. Encoded protein: CASSLRMGDNTGELFF. The genes are TRBV7-8 and TRBJ2-2, with D perhaps matching TRBD1 or TRBD2 (5 bases each). Trimming pared 5 bases from V and 2 bases from J, leaving 15 bases between. The CDR3 contains 16 residues. Germline CDR1 and CDR2: SGHVS and FQNEAQ.

The chain joins TRBV28 to TRBJ2-7; D possibly matches TRBD1 or TRBD2 (5 bases each). Trimming left V 6 bases short and J 2 bases short, with 11 bases between. There are 13 residues in the CDR3. The V gene's germline CDR1 is MDHEN and CDR2 SYDVKM. The CDR3 DNA is TGTGCCAGCAGCAGGGACCCGACCTACGAGCAGTACTTC. The encoded protein is CASSRDPTYEQYF.

The gene calls are TRBV7-9 and TRBJ2-2; the D is unclear. This CDR3 has 14 amino acids. Germline V gene data show CDR1 as SEHNR and CDR2 as FQNEAQ (reference sequence). The V gene lost 6 bases and the J gene lost 0 bases, with 8 bases spanning the gap. The CDR3 is CASRQGSNTGELFF. The CDR3 DNA is TGTGCCAGCAGACAAGGTTCGAACACCGGGGAGCTGTTTTTT.

This clone was recorded once. The V gene is TRBV11-3, the J gene TRBJ2-5, with D perhaps matching TRBD1 (7 bases). Germline values: CDR1 SGHNT, CDR2 YENEEA. The germline V and J ends were trimmed by 6 bases and 3 bases, with 14 bases remaining between them. The CDR3 runs 14 residues. The CDR3 DNA sequence: TGTGCCAGCAGTCCCTCCAGGGGGGAAGAGACCCAGTACTTC. Encoded protein: CASSPSRGEETQYF.

The chain carries TRBV29-1 and TRBJ1-2, with 12 bases matching TRBD1. V shed 4 bases and J 6 bases; nucleotides not matched to a gene: 21. This CDR3 spans 19 amino acids. CDR1 is SQVTM and CDR2 is ANQGSEA in the germline V gene. In nucleotides, the CDR3 is TGCAGCGTTGGAGTGGGGACAGGGGGCGCTTACCAGCTAATTGATGGCTACACCTTC. Protein sequence: CSVGVGTGGAYQLIDGYTF.

The chain couples TRBV4-3 to TRBJ1-4; the match to TRBD1 covers 11 bases. This CDR3 is built from 15 residues. V lost 5 bases, J lost 12 bases, and 11 bases stayed unmatched. Per the germline V gene, CDR1 is LGHNA and CDR2 is YSLEER. The CDR3 loop reads CASSTGTGGSGQLFF. CDR3 nucleotides: TGCGCCAGCAGCACCGGGACAGGGGGTTCGGGGCAACTGTTTTTT.

The chain recombines TRBV7-2 with TRBJ1-1, with 10 nucleotides matching TRBD1. From germline, CDR1 is SGHTA and CDR2 FQGNSA. V lost 4 bases and J lost 5; bases outside the gene matches: 4. This CDR3 spans 14 amino acids. The chain's CDR3 is CASSSDRGRTEAFF. CDR3 in DNA: TGTGCCAGCAGCTCCGACAGGGGGCGTACTGAAGCTTTCTTT.

This chain joins TRBV6-5 and TRBJ1-5; no reliable D call. V was clipped by 2 bases and J by 9 bases, with 8 bases between them. This CDR3 has 12 amino acids. Per germline, CDR1 MNHEY and CDR2 SVGAGI. The CDR3 loop reads CASSYPERPQHF. The CDR3 region has the DNA TGTGCCAGCAGTTACCCAGAACGGCCCCAGCATTTT.

The chain has TRBV19 and TRBJ1-1; D ambiguous. V gave up 4 bases and J gave up 0 bases, with 12 bases separating them. Germline V CDR1 and CDR2: LNHDA, SQIVND (reference sequence). The CDR3 extends over 15 amino acids. For the CDR3, the DNA is TGTGCCAGTAGTACCCCCAGGTTGGTGAACACTGAAGCTTTCTTT. This codes for CASSTPRLVNTEAFF.

This chain connects TRBV4-2 to TRBJ1-4; D is unclear. In germline, CDR1 is LGHNA, CDR2 YNFKEQ. Trimming removed 1 base from V and 5 bases from J, with 8 bases in between. The length of the CDR3 is 14 residues. The CDR3 reads CASSQVQQNEKLFF. The CDR3 DNA follows: TGTGCCAGCAGCCAAGTCCAGCAAAATGAAAAACTGTTTTTT.

This clone was seen only a few times. The chain uses TRBV28 and TRBJ1-3; D gene uncertain. Trimming removed 4 bases from V and 2 bases from J, with 12 bases in between. Germline CDR1 MDHEN, CDR2 SYDVKM. CDR3 length: 15 amino acids. The CDR3 protein is CASSWSWRAGNTIYF. CDR3 coding DNA: TGTGCCAGCAGTTGGTCCTGGAGAGCTGGAAACACCATATATTTT.

The chain is built from TRBV7-9 and TRBJ2-7, with D possibly being TRBD2 (5 bases). The CDR3 runs 14 residues. Trimming left V 1 base short and J 3 bases short, with 10 bases between. Germline V lookup: CDR1 SEHNR, CDR2 FQNEAQ (reference sequence). CDR3 sequence (DNA): TGTGCCAGCAGCTTAGAGGAGGTCAACTACGAGCAGTACTTC. As protein: CASSLEEVNYEQYF. The variable domain in full, completed from reference TRBV7-9 and TRBJ2-7, reads DTGVSQNPRHKITKRGQNVTFRCDPISEHNRLYWYRQTLGQGPEFLTYFQNEAQLEKSRLLSDRFSAERPKGSFSTLEIQRTEQGDSAMYLCASSLEEVNYEQYFGPGTRLTVT.

The chain links TRBV5-4 to TRBJ2-5; D not resolved. From germline, CDR1 is SGHNT and CDR2 YYREEE (reference sequence). V lost 4 bases, J lost 2 bases, and 12 bases lay in between. The CDR3 length is 14 residues. The CDR3 DNA is TGTGCCAGCAGCCTCCCAGACGGACAAGAGACCCAGTACTTC. Translating gives CASSLPDGQETQYF.

Here the CDR3 DNA reads TGCGCCAGCAGCCAAGAGGGGAGCGGCTCCTACAATGAGCAGTTCTTC. It specifies CASSQEGSGSYNEQFF. The chain has TRBV4-3 and TRBJ2-1, with a weak D call TRBD2 (5 bases). The CDR3 covers 16 residues. Germline CDR1 reads LGHNA; CDR2 reads YSLEER. Trimming cost V 0 bases and J 0 bases, with 9 bases left between them.

The chain joins TRBV6-5 to TRBJ2-5, with 9 bases lining up with TRBD1. There are 15 residues in the CDR3. J was trimmed by 6 bases and V by 6 bases; bases with no gene match: 11. Germline CDR1 reads MNHEY; CDR2 reads SVGAGI. The CDR3 nucleotides are TGTGCCAGCAGGCCCGGGACAGGGAGATGGAAGACCCAGTACTTC. Its protein is CASRPGTGRWKTQYF.

The table lists this clone with a count of one. This chain joins TRBV6-5 and TRBJ2-3; D is unclear. The V gene lost 0 bases and the J gene lost 4 bases, with 5 bases spanning the gap. From germline, CDR1 is MNHEY and CDR2 SVGAGI. The CDR3 sequence is 13 residues long. CDR3 sequence reads: CASSYSNPDTQYF. The CDR3 region has the DNA TGTGCCAGCAGTTACTCAAACCCAGATACGCAGTATTTT.

The J gene is TRBJ2-7, the V gene TRBV25-1; TRBD1 might be the D (6 bases). The CDR3 covers 14 residues. The germline V and J ends were trimmed by 4 bases and 4 bases, with 14 bases remaining between them. CDR1 is MGHDK, CDR2 SYGVNS, per germline. CDR3 sequence reads: CASSATGSLYEQYF. DNA of the CDR3: TGTGCCAGCAGTGCGACAGGCTCACTATACGAGCAGTACTTC.

This clone has only one observation. V usage is TRBV6-1 and J usage is TRBJ2-3; D may be TRBD1 (5 bases). V was trimmed by 3 bases and J by 4 bases, leaving 11 bases between them. The length of the CDR3 is 14 residues. In germline, CDR1 is MNHNS, CDR2 SASEGT. CDR3 loop: CASSETAVPDTQYF. The CDR3 DNA reads as TGTGCCAGCAGTGAGACAGCCGTGCCAGATACGCAGTATTTT.

V usage is TRBV6-5 and J usage is TRBJ2-1; D might be TRBD2 (5 bases). With 6 bases removed from V and 7 bases from J, the gap between germline ends came to 13 bases. Germline V gene sequence: CDR1 MNHEY, CDR2 SVGAGI. The CDR3 is 13 amino acids. The CDR3 here is CASRRARWNEQFF. As DNA, the CDR3 is TGTGCCAGCAGGAGGGCCCGGTGGAATGAGCAGTTCTTC.

CDR3: CASSYSGPRLGYTF. CDR3 nucleotide sequence: TGTGCCAGCAGTTACAGTGGCCCCCGGCTTGGCTACACCTTC. The gene calls are TRBV6-6 and TRBJ1-2; D is unresolved. The CDR3 totals 14 residues. Germline V gene data show CDR1 as MNHNY and CDR2 as SVGAGI (reference sequence). Trimming took 2 bases from V and 7 from J, leaving 14 bases between them.

V gene TRBV19 combines with J gene TRBJ1-1, with 7 bases identical to TRBD1. CDR3 size: 14 residues. The germline CDR1 and CDR2 sequences are LNHDA and SQIVND (reference sequence). V shed 6 bases, J shed 0 bases, and the junction held 4 bases outside the gene matches. The CDR3 DNA reads TGTGCCAGTAGGAGGGACAGCTTGAACACTGAAGCTTTCTTT. Its translation: CASRRDSLNTEAFF.